The 26 T cell receptor beta chains below come from one sample, sequenced in a study of graft-versus-host responses after intestinal transplantation. The antigens of these receptors remain unknown. Repertoires were generated with immunoSEQ multiplex PCR, while TCRdb's copy carries only in-frame clones and drops some. The sample carries roughly 89,000 clones, 92% recorded once. The input for sequencing was unstimulated CD4+ T cells sorted from spleen or lymph node cells, taken before intestinal transplant. These receptors were obtained from a human donor who received an intestinal transplant.

This sequence joins TRBV27 and TRBJ2-7; D might be TRBD1 (6 bases). CDR1 is MNHEY and CDR2 is SMNVEV in the germline V gene (reference sequence). The CDR3 contains 14 residues. Trimming took off 3 bases at V and 4 bases at J, with 13 bases between the two ends. CDR3 protein: CASSFRGRGYEQYF. CDR3 bases: TGTGCCAGCAGTTTTAGGGGCAGGGGTTACGAGCAGTACTTC.

The CDR3 bases are TGCGCCAGCAGCCGCCAAGCCCCTGGGAACACTGAAGCTTTCTTT. As protein: CASSRQAPGNTEAFF. The chain has TRBV5-1 and TRBJ1-1; D is ambiguous. The CDR3 runs 15 residues. Trimming shortened V by 4 bases and J by 1 base, and 14 bases separated the two germline ends. Germline V gene data show CDR1 as SGHRS and CDR2 as YFSETQ.

This clone is a singleton in its sample. The chain couples TRBV19 to TRBJ2-7; 7 positions match TRBD1. CDR1 is LNHDA, CDR2 SQIVND, per germline (reference sequence). The CDR3 extends over 17 amino acids. After removal of 3 bases from V and 4 bases from J, the junction contained 15 bases not matched to a gene. DNA of the CDR3: TGTGCCAGTAGTATTTTCGGTAACAGGGGTGGAAAATACGAGCAGTACTTC. This codes for CASSIFGNRGGKYEQYF.

Only a few counts were recorded for this clone. The chain uses TRBV30 and TRBJ1-4; 8 nucleotides match TRBD1. Losses at the gene ends were 8 bases for V and 2 bases for J; bases not matched to a gene: 4. Germline CDR1 and CDR2: GTSNPN and SVGIG (reference sequence). The CDR3 loop spans 13 amino acids. Here the CDR3 reads CAVQGATNEKLFF. CDR3 sequence (DNA): TGTGCCGTCCAGGGGGCTACTAATGAAAAACTGTTTTTT.

J is TRBJ2-5 and V is TRBV29-1; D perhaps matches TRBD2 (5 bases). The germline gives CDR1 SQVTM, CDR2 ANQGSEA. This CDR3 has 13 amino acids. V gave up 7 bases and J gave up 1 base, with 13 bases separating them. The CDR3: CSAVKTTQETQYF. The CDR3 DNA follows: TGCAGCGCCGTAAAGACTACCCAAGAGACCCAGTACTTC.

This clone was seen a single time. The chain links TRBV9 to TRBJ2-3, with D tentatively TRBD2 (7 bases). The CDR3 has 18 residues. Germline values: CDR1 SGDLS, CDR2 YYNGEE. Between the trimmed V and J ends, which lost 0 bases and 4 bases, there was a span of 21 bases. For the CDR3, the DNA is TGTGCCAGCAGCGTAGGCGTAATGGGGGCCGGGGGGCCAGATACGCAGTATTTT. Its protein product is CASSVGVMGAGGPDTQYF. The full variable domain, in which reference TRBV9 and TRBJ2-3 provide the parts outside the CDR3, is DSGVTQTPKHLITATGQRVTLRCSPRSGDLSVYWYQQSLDQGLQFLIQYYNGEERAKGNILERFSAQQFPDLHSELNLSSLELGDSALYFCASSVGVMGAGGPDTQYFGPGTRLTVL.

V and J are TRBV7-8 and TRBJ1-5; 8 bases match TRBD1. The J segment lost 6 bases and the V segment lost 1 base, leaving 8 bases of the junction unmatched. Germline V gives CDR1 SGHVS, CDR2 FQNEAQ. The CDR3 length is 16 residues. The CDR3 sequence: CASSLVGQGSGQPQHF. The CDR3 DNA follows: TGTGCCAGCAGCTTAGTCGGACAGGGATCGGGTCAGCCCCAGCATTTT.

This chain uses TRBV7-6 with TRBJ2-1, with 9 bases identical to TRBD2. V lost 6 bases and J lost 4; bases outside the gene matches: 10. This CDR3 contains 16 residues. CDR1 is SGHVS and CDR2 is FNYEAQ in the germline V gene. CDR3 sequence: CASRIDLLAGYNEQFF. The CDR3 nucleotides read TGTGCCAGCAGAATCGACCTCCTAGCGGGGTACAATGAGCAGTTCTTC. Full variable domain (remainder filled in from reference TRBV7-6 and TRBJ2-1): GAGVSQSPRYKVTKRGQDVALRCDPISGHVSLYWYRQALGQGPEFLTYFNYEAQQDKSGLPNDRFSAERPEGSISTLTIQRTEQRDSAMYRCASRIDLLAGYNEQFFGPGTRLTVL.

V is TRBV2 and J is TRBJ1-1; maybe TRBD1 (6 bases). The germline V gene encodes CDR1 SNHLY and CDR2 FYNNEI. The V gene lost 2 bases and the J gene lost 2 bases, with 12 bases spanning the gap. CDR3 length: 15 residues. CDR3 residues: CASSETGYFNTEAFF. In DNA form, the CDR3 reads TGTGCCAGCAGTGAAACAGGGTATTTTAACACTGAAGCTTTCTTT. Full variable domain (remainder filled in from reference TRBV2 and TRBJ1-1): EPEVTQTPSHQVTQMGQEVILRCVPISNHLYFYWYRQILGQKVEFLVSFYNNEISEKSEIFDDQFSVERPDGSNFTLKIRSTKLEDSAMYFCASSETGYFNTEAFFGQGTRLTVV.

The chain combines TRBV7-9 with TRBJ1-1; D possibly corresponds to TRBD1 (6 bases). The V end lost 5 bases, the J end lost 7 bases, and 14 bases lay between the germline ends. There are 13 residues in the CDR3. Germline CDR1 reads SEHNR; CDR2 reads FQNEAQ (reference sequence). CDR3 loop: CASSSGDKVEAFF. CDR3 DNA: TGTGCCAGCAGCAGTGGGGACAAAGTTGAAGCTTTCTTT.

This clone was observed once. The rearrangement links TRBV10-3 to TRBJ2-6, with 12 bases that match TRBD1. V lost 6 bases and J lost 2; bases outside the gene matches: 11. The CDR3 extends over 19 amino acids. Germline V lookup: CDR1 ENHRY, CDR2 SYGVKD. This chain's CDR3 is CAIRAGTGGGITGANVLTF. The CDR3 DNA follows: TGTGCCATCAGGGCCGGGACAGGGGGCGGAATTACTGGGGCCAACGTCCTGACTTTC.

This chain links TRBV18 with TRBJ2-3; 7 nucleotides line up with TRBD2. This CDR3 has 16 residues. From germline, CDR1 is KGHSH and CDR2 LQKENI. V shed 3 bases and J 1 base; nucleotides not matched to a gene: 7. The CDR3 loop is CASSPQGAGGTDTQYF. CDR3 nucleotides: TGTGCCAGCTCACCCCAAGGCGCGGGGGGCACAGATACGCAGTATTTT.

The gene calls are TRBV6-6 and TRBJ1-4; D is uncertain. V gave up 7 bases and J gave up 3 bases, with 12 bases separating them. Germline lookup yields CDR1 MNHNY and CDR2 SVGAGI (reference sequence). The CDR3 has 14 amino acids. CDR3 sequence reads: CASIKRGSNEKLFF. The CDR3 DNA follows: TGTGCCAGCATCAAAAGAGGGTCTAATGAAAAACTGTTTTTT.

V is TRBV5-4 and J is TRBJ1-1; TRBD1 might be the D (5 bases). From germline, CDR1 is SGHNT and CDR2 YYREEE (reference sequence). V lost 3 bases, J lost 1 base, and 7 bases lay in between. This CDR3 is 13 amino acids long. This CDR3 is CASSWGRNTEAFF. The CDR3 DNA follows: TGTGCCAGCAGCTGGGGCAGGAACACTGAAGCTTTCTTT.

This sequence joins TRBV6-6 and TRBJ2-5; perhaps TRBD2 as D (6 bases). This CDR3 contains 14 residues. With 3 bases removed from V and 2 bases from J, the gap between germline ends came to 10 bases. Germline V gene sequence: CDR1 MNHNY, CDR2 SVGAGI (reference sequence). CDR3 region: CASSYDSGQETQYF. The CDR3 DNA is TGTGCCAGCAGTTATGATAGCGGTCAAGAGACCCAGTACTTC.

This clone was observed a handful of times. This sequence joins TRBV6-1 and TRBJ1-1; tentatively, D is TRBD1 (5 bases). Per the germline V gene, CDR1 is MNHNS and CDR2 is SASEGT. Deletions cut 2 bases from V and 10 bases from J, with 11 bases between. The CDR3 is 12 residues long. Written as DNA, the CDR3 is TGTGCCAGCAGTGAAAGTGGGGGGAGAGCTTTCTTT. This translates into CASSESGGRAFF.

The chain is built from TRBV27 and TRBJ1-3; TRBD1 matches 9 bases. The V gene's germline CDR1 is MNHEY and CDR2 SMNVEV (reference sequence). The CDR3 sequence is 17 residues long. The junction had 11 bases not matched to a gene; V was cut back by 6 bases and J by 2 bases. The CDR3 sequence is CASSLNTGTGPGNTIYF. CDR3 bases: TGTGCCAGCAGCCTAAACACCGGGACAGGGCCTGGAAACACCATATATTTT.

V gene TRBV13 combines with J gene TRBJ2-1; 8 bases agree with TRBD2. Trimming cost V 1 base and J 7 bases; bases outside gene matches: 12. Germline V gene data show CDR1 as PRHDT and CDR2 as FYEKMQ (reference sequence). The CDR3 runs 17 residues. The CDR3 DNA sequence: TGTGCCAGCAGCTTAGTGAGGTCGGGCGGGGGGCGGAATGAGCAGTTCTTC. Amino acid sequence: CASSLVRSGGGRNEQFF.

Concerning this clone itself: This CDR3 is also generated by other DNA sequences in the sample. The chain joins TRBV30 to TRBJ2-6, with TRBD1 matching over 10 bases. The V gene's germline CDR1 is GTSNPN and CDR2 SVGIG (reference sequence). This CDR3 is built from 18 residues. V lost 5 bases and J lost 0; bases outside the gene matches: 10. CDR3 sequence reads: CAWGYGDRGDSGANVLTF. The DNA of the CDR3 is TGTGCCTGGGGATACGGGGACAGGGGAGACTCTGGGGCCAACGTCCTGACTTTC.

Points on this clone: The same CDR3 can be traced to other DNA sequences in this sample. This chain joins TRBV5-1 and TRBJ1-1; the D gene is possibly TRBD1 (6 bases). This CDR3 comprises 16 residues. CDR1 SGHRS and CDR2 YFSETQ come from the germline V gene. With 1 base removed from V and 1 base from J, the gap between germline ends came to 14 bases. CDR3 residues: CASSLKGWGRNTEAFF. The CDR3 DNA reads TGCGCCAGCAGCTTGAAAGGATGGGGGCGGAACACTGAAGCTTTCTTT.

On this clone: One end of the junction does not line up with germline, which may come from a read error. J is TRBJ2-3 and V is TRBV6-1; D is ambiguous. The CDR3 totals 12 residues. From germline, CDR1 is MNHNS and CDR2 SASEGT. CDR3 DNA: TGTGCCAGCAGAGGTAGCAGAGATACGCAGTATTTT. It codes for CASRGSRDTQYF.

This clone was recorded only once. The chain links TRBV5-8 to TRBJ2-2; maybe TRBD2 (6 bases). There are 13 residues in the CDR3. The V end lost 5 bases, the J end lost 9 bases, and 14 bases lay between the germline ends. CDR1 is SGHTS, CDR2 YDEGEE, per germline. The CDR3: CASRTEGLRELFF. The CDR3 DNA follows: TGTGCCAGCAGGACGGAGGGCCTAAGGGAGCTGTTTTTT. The full variable domain, rest sourced from reference TRBV5-8 and TRBJ2-2, is EAGVTQSPTHLIKTRGQQATLRCSPISGHTSVYWYQQALGLGLQFLLWYDEGEERNRGNFPPRFSGRQFPNYSSELNVNALELEDSALYLCASRTEGLRELFFGEGSRLTVL.

V gene TRBV7-9 combines with J gene TRBJ2-1; 8 bases fit TRBD1. This CDR3 spans 15 amino acids. CDR1 is SEHNR and CDR2 is FQNEAQ in the germline V gene (reference sequence). Trimming took 1 base from V and 4 from J; bases not matched to a gene: 3. The DNA for the CDR3 is TGTGCCAGCAGCTTAGTTAGGACAGGGTACAATGAGCAGTTCTTC. The encoded protein is CASSLVRTGYNEQFF.

The rearrangement links TRBV5-1 to TRBJ2-3; 9 bases align to TRBD2. The CDR3 covers 17 residues. Germline assignment: CDR1 SGHRS and CDR2 YFSETQ. The V gene end was trimmed by 0 bases and the J gene end by 4 bases; junction bases not matched to a gene: 9. CDR3: CASSLVVAGGPADTQYF. CDR3 coding DNA: TGCGCCAGCAGCTTGGTAGTGGCGGGGGGGCCGGCAGATACGCAGTATTTT.

The CDR3, as DNA: TGTGCTAGTGGTTTGGTACGGTTCGAGCTAATTTCACCCCTCCACTTT. This codes for CASGLVRFELISPLHF. The V gene is TRBV12-5, the J gene TRBJ1-6; no firm D call. V was trimmed by 0 bases and J by 9 bases, leaving 15 bases between them. This CDR3 is 16 amino acids long. Per the germline V gene, CDR1 is LGHNT and CDR2 is FRNRAP.

In DNA, the CDR3 is TGTGCCAGCTCACCAATAACAGGGAACTCGATCTACGAGCAGTACTTC. It yields the protein CASSPITGNSIYEQYF. The V gene is TRBV18, the J gene TRBJ2-7, with TRBD1 as a possible D gene (6 bases). Germline CDR1 and CDR2: KGHSH and LQKENI. The V end lost 2 bases, the J end lost 3 bases, and 17 bases lay between the germline ends. The CDR3 is made up of 16 amino acids.